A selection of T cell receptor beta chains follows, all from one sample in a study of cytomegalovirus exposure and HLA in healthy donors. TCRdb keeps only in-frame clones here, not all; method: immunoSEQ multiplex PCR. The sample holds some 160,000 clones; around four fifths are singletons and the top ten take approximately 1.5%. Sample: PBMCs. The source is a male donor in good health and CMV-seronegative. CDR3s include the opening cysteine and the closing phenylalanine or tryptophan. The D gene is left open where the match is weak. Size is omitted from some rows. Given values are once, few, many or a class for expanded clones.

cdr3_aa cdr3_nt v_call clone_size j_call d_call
CASSPEGLVADTQYF TGTGCCAGCAGCCCGGAGGGACTGGTGGCTGATACGCAGTATTTT TRBV9 few TRBJ2-3 NA
CASILGLAGGYEQYF TGTGCCAGCATCTTAGGTCTAGCGGGAGGGTACGAGCAGTACTTC TRBV28 NA TRBJ2-7 TRBD2
CASSPLGTEAFF TGTGCCAGCAGCCCACTTGGCACTGAAGCTTTCTTT TRBV13 NA TRBJ1-1 NA
CASMTIPGHNSPLHF TGTGCCAGCATGACGATCCCCGGACACAATTCACCCCTCCACTTT TRBV27 NA TRBJ1-6 NA
CASSSTKEKLFF TGTGCCAGCAGCTCAACCAAGGAGAAACTGTTTTTT TRBV13 NA TRBJ1-4 NA
CASSNSGQGGNQPQHF TGTGCCAGCAGTAACTCCGGACAGGGCGGCAATCAGCCCCAGCATTTT TRBV6-5 few TRBJ1-5 TRBD1
CASSEQGARVGELFF TGTGCCAGCAGTGAACAGGGGGCGCGAGTGGGGGAGCTGTTTTTT TRBV25-1 NA TRBJ2-2 TRBD1
CASSAGLAANTDTQYF TGTGCCAGCAGTGCGGGACTAGCGGCGAACACAGATACGCAGTATTTT TRBV28 NA TRBJ2-3 TRBD2
CASSLDGVALFF TGTGCCAGCAGCTTGGACGGGGTAGCTCTGTTTTTT TRBV5-4 NA TRBJ1-4 NA
CASSLFRGQSIDTQYF TGTGCCAGCAGCTTGTTCAGGGGACAGAGTATAGATACGCAGTATTTT TRBV5-4 NA TRBJ2-3 TRBD1
CASSFPGQGEANEKLFF TGTGCCAGTTCCTTCCCGGGACAGGGGGAGGCTAATGAAAAACTGTTTTTT TRBV19 NA TRBJ1-4 TRBD1
CATSRGSSGDLQETQYF TGTGCCACCAGCAGAGGATCTAGCGGGGATCTCCAAGAGACCCAGTACTTC TRBV15 NA TRBJ2-5 TRBD2
CASRIDRATDTQYF TGTGCCAGCAGGATAGACAGGGCCACAGATACGCAGTATTTT TRBV27 NA TRBJ2-3 TRBD1
CASSDYGETQYF TGTGCCAGCAGTGATTACGGAGAGACCCAGTACTTC TRBV6-1 NA TRBJ2-5 NA
CASSSGLHTDTQYF TGTGCCAGCAGCTCGGGACTTCACACAGATACGCAGTATTTT TRBV7-3 few TRBJ2-3 NA
CATSRGTVGNTIYF TGTGCCACCAGCCGAGGGACAGTGGGAAACACCATATATTTT TRBV15 once TRBJ1-3 TRBD1
CASSYSLTGVETQYF TGTGCCAGCAGTTATTCGCTAACGGGGGTTGAGACCCAGTACTTC TRBV6-5 NA TRBJ2-5 NA
CASSLRQGATNEKLFF TGCGCCAGCAGCCTCCGACAGGGGGCAACTAATGAAAAACTGTTTTTT TRBV5-1 few TRBJ1-4 TRBD1
CASSVGGGINEKLFF TGTGCCAGCAGCGTAGGGGGGGGAATTAATGAAAAACTGTTTTTT TRBV9 NA TRBJ1-4 NA
CASSLGRYEQYF TGTGCCAGCAGCTTGGGTCGCTACGAGCAGTACTTC TRBV5-4 NA TRBJ2-7 NA
CASSFGTSGGNEQFF TGTGCCAGCAGTTTCGGGACTAGCGGGGGGAATGAGCAGTTCTTC TRBV27 NA TRBJ2-1 TRBD2
CASSPETATNEKLFF TGTGCCAGCAGCCCTGAAACAGCAACTAATGAAAAACTGTTTTTT TRBV5-4 NA TRBJ1-4 NA
CASIGQGGTEAFF TGTGCCAGCATCGGACAGGGCGGGACTGAAGCTTTCTTT TRBV25-1 NA TRBJ1-1 TRBD1
CANPPGTDNYEQYF TGTGCCAACCCGCCCGGGACAGATAACTACGAGCAGTACTTC TRBV27 NA TRBJ2-7 TRBD1